This T cell receptor (beta chain) was sequenced for a study of cytomegalovirus exposure and HLA in healthy donors. Study-wide background: The approximately 120 validation repertoires were reported in a later analysis to have been generated on the same platform as the approximately 600 first-cohort repertoires. Study-wide results and caveats: In a later analysis, first-cohort TCR clusters were found to tend to co-occur in the approximately 120 validation repertoires. The classifier reportedly diagnosed cytomegalovirus status with high specificity and sensitivity.

Measured with immunoSEQ multiplex PCR; TCRdb has only the in-frame clones, and not every one. The sample carries fewer than 80,000 clones, roughly 95% recorded once. The V gene lost 3 bases and the J gene lost 8 bases, with 11 bases spanning the gap. Germline-derived CDR1 and CDR2 are SGHNT and YYREEE (reference sequence). The CDR3 loop spans 12 amino acids. On this clone itself: The antigen remains undetermined.

The TCR was taken from a woman younger than 30 in good health and CMV-seropositive. The sequenced sample was PBMCs. The chain couples TRBV5-4 to TRBJ1-1; possibly TRBD1 for D (5 bases). The CDR3 nucleotides are TGTGCCAGCAGCTGGGGAGGGGTGGAAGCTTTCTTT. It specifies CASSWGGVEAFF. Using reference TRBV5-4 and TRBJ1-1 for the parts outside the CDR3, the full variable domain is ETGVTQSPTHLIKTRGQQVTLRCSSQSGHNTVSWYQQALGQGPQFIFQYYREEENGRGNFPPRFSGLQFPNYSSELNVNALELDDSALYLCASSWGGVEAFFGQGTRLTVV.